A selection of T cell receptor beta chains follows, all from one sample in a study of T cell responses to AZD1222 COVID-19 vaccine. Produced via immunoSEQ multiplex PCR; TCRdb's table is partial and in-frame only. The sample lists about 95,000 clones, approximately 88% occurring once. The starting material was peripheral blood, obtained on day 0 of AZD1222 vaccination. The receptors were gathered from an adult in good health. CDR3s include the opening cysteine and the closing phenylalanine or tryptophan.

J: TRBJ2-1; V: TRBV18; CDR3: CASSPPIGASSYNEQFF
J: TRBJ1-1; V: TRBV6-5; CDR3: CASTTDFNTEAFF
J: TRBJ1-2; V: TRBV6-1; CDR3: CASSDGVVGYTF
J: TRBJ2-7; V: TRBV27; CDR3: CASSLNRYEQYF
J: TRBJ1-1; V: TRBV7-9; CDR3: CASSLEEGEAFF
J: TRBJ1-5; V: TRBV7-2; CDR3: CASSRRGSSNQPQHF
J: TRBJ1-2; V: TRBV19; CDR3: CASSIARGLTSYGYTF
J: TRBJ1-5; V: TRBV6-2/TRBV6-3; CDR3: CASSYTGAGSNQPQHF
J: TRBJ2-7; V: TRBV28; CDR3: CASSSFQGGSPQYEQYF
J: TRBJ1-3; V: TRBV5-6; CDR3: CASSSPGFMDTIYF
J: TRBJ2-3; V: TRBV18; CDR3: CASSPKASTDTQYF
J: TRBJ1-3; V: TRBV5-4; CDR3: CASSLDQLGNSGNTIYF
J: TRBJ1-1; V: TRBV28; CDR3: CASRTHRADTFIGAFF
J: TRBJ2-3; V: TRBV20-1; CDR3: CSAGVTDTQYF
J: TRBJ1-1; V: TRBV18; CDR3: CASSPGTGSMNTEAFF
J: TRBJ1-4; V: TRBV9; CDR3: CASSTSGTGDEKLFF
J: TRBJ2-3; V: TRBV18; CDR3: CASSPPSGGSDTQYF